Below, 4 T cell receptor beta chains from the same sample are listed, as sequenced in a study of beta chain features in type 1 diabetes. Expressed TCRB transcripts were sequenced because the isolated RNA had all been reverse transcribed beforehand. The repertoire was sequenced with immunoSEQ multiplex PCR; TCRdb's copy has only in-frame clones and lacks some. This repertoire shows fewer than 350,000 clones, about 20% found once; its top ten account for about 0.045%. The source material was naive CD4+ T cells from blood. The receptors come from a woman between 18 and 29 years old in good health.

This clone turned up a few times. This rearrangement joins TRBV5-4 to TRBJ2-2, with D possibly matching TRBD1 (6 bases). The V and J ends lost 2 bases and 0 bases respectively, with 11 bases between them. The CDR3 loop spans 16 amino acids. Germline V CDR1 and CDR2: SGHNT, YYREEE (reference sequence). CDR3 amino acids: CASSFNRDPNTGELFF. The CDR3 region has the DNA TGTGCCAGCAGCTTTAACAGGGATCCGAACACCGGGGAGCTGTTTTTT.

The chain recombines TRBV5-6 with TRBJ2-7, with 9 bases lining up with TRBD2. This CDR3 contains 14 residues. With 5 bases clipped from V and 4 bases from J, the junction kept 7 bases outside the gene matches. Germline CDR1 SGHDT, CDR2 YYEEEE. The CDR3 DNA is TGTGCCAGCAGGCCCGGACTAGCGCCTTACGAGCAGTACTTC. Translating gives CASRPGLAPYEQYF.

The J gene is TRBJ2-5, the V gene TRBV4-3; 8 bases map to TRBD2. Per the germline V gene, CDR1 is LGHNA and CDR2 is YSLEER. The CDR3 extends over 19 amino acids. V lost 0 bases, J lost 0 bases, and 12 bases stayed unmatched. DNA for the CDR3: TGCGCCAGCAGCCAAGATGGGTTGGCTAGCGGGTCTTACCAAGAGACCCAGTACTTC. Its protein is CASSQDGLASGSYQETQYF.

This clone turned up a few times. This sequence joins TRBV4-1 and TRBJ2-1; 10 nucleotides align to TRBD2. The germline V gene encodes CDR1 MGHRA and CDR2 YSYEKL. The CDR3 spans 14 residues. V lost 2 bases, J lost 7 bases, and 2 bases stayed unmatched. The DNA for the CDR3 is TGCGCCAGCAGCCAATTGGGACTAGCGAATGAGCAGTTCTTC. Amino acid sequence: CASSQLGLANEQFF.